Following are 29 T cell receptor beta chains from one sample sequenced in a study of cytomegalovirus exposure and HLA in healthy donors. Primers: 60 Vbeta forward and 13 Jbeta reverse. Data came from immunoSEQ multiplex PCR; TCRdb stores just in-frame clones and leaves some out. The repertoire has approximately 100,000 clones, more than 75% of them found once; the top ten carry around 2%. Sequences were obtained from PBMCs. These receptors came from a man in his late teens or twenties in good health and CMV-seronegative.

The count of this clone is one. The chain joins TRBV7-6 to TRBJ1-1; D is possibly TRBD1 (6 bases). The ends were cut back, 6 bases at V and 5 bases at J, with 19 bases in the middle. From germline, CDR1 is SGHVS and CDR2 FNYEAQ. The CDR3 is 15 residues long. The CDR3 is CASSPSGGLRTEAFF. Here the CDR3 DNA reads TGTGCCAGCAGTCCCTCGGGGGGCCTTAGGACTGAAGCTTTCTTT.

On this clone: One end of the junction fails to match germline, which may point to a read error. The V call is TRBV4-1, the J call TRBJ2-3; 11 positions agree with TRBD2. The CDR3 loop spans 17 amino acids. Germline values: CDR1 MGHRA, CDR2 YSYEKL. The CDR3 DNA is TGCGCCAGCAGCCCCAGACTAGCGGGGCCCTCCACAGGTACGCAGTATTTT. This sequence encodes CASSPRLAGPSTGTQYF.

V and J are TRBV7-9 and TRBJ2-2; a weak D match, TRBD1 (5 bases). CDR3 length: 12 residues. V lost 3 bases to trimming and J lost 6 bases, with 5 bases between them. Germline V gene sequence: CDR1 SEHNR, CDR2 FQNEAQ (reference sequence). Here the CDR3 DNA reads TGTGCCAGCAGCTTCAGGGCCGGGGAGCTGTTTTTT. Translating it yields CASSFRAGELFF.

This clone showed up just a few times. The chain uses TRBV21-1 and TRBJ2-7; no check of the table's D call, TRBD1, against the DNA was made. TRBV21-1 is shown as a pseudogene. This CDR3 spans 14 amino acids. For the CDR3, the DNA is TGTGCCAGCAGCACCCTAGACAGGGTTTTCGAGCAGTACTTC. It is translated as CASSTLDRVFEQYF.

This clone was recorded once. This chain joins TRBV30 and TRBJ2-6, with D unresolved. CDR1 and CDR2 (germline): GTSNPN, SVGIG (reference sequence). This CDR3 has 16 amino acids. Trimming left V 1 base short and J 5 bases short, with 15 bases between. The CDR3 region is CAWSEFPRSRANVLTF. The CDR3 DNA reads TGTGCCTGGAGTGAATTTCCGCGGTCTCGGGCCAACGTCCTGACTTTC.

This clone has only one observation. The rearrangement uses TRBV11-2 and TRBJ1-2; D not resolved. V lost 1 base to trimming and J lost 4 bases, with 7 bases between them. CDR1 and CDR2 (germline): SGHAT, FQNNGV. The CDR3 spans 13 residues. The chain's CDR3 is CASSLGLRYGYTF. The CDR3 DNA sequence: TGTGCCAGCAGCTTAGGGTTGCGCTATGGCTACACCTTC.

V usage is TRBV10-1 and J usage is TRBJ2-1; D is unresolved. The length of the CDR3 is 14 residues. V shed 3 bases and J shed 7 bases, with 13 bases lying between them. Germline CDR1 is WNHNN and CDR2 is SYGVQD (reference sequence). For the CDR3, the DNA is TGCGCCAGCAGTGACTCCCTGCAGACAAATGAGCAGTTCTTC. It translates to CASSDSLQTNEQFF.

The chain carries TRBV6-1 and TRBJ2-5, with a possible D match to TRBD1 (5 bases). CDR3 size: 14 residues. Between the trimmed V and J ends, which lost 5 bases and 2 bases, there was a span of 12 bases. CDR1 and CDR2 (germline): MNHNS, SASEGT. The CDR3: CASSFFDSQETQYF. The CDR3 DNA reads TGTGCCAGCAGTTTTTTCGACAGTCAAGAGACCCAGTACTTC.

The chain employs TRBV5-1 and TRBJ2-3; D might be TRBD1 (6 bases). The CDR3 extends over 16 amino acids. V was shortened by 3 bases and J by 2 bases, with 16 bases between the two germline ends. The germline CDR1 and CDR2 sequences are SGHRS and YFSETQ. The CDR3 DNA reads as TGCGCCAGCAGCTCCCCCCGGGACACAGCCACAGATACGCAGTATTTT. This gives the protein CASSSPRDTATDTQYF. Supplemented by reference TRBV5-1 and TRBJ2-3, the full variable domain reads KAGVTQTPRYLIKTRGQQVTLSCSPISGHRSVSWYQQTPGQGLQFLFEYFSETQRNKGNFPGRFSGRQFSNSRSEMNVSTLELGDSALYLCASSSPRDTATDTQYFGPGTRLTVL.

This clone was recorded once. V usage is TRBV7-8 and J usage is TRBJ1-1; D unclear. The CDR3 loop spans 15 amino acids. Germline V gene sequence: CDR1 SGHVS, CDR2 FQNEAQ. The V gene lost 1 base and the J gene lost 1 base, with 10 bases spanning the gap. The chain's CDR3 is CASSLGRTANTEAFF. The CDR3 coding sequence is TGTGCCAGCAGCTTAGGGAGGACGGCGAACACTGAAGCTTTCTTT.

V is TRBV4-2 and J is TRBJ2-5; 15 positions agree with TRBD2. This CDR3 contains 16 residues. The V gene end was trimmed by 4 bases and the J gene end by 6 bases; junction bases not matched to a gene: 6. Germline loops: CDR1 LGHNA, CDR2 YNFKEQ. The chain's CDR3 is CASSRGTSGGLQTQYF. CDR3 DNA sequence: TGTGCCAGCAGCCGTGGGACTAGCGGGGGGCTACAGACCCAGTACTTC.

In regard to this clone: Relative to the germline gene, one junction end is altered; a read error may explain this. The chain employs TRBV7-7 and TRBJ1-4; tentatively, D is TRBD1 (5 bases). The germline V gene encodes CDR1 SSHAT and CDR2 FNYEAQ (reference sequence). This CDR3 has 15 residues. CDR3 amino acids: CASSLSRRVNEKLFF. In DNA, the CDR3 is TGTGCTAGCAGCTTATCTCGCAGGGTTAATGAAAAACTGTTTTTT.

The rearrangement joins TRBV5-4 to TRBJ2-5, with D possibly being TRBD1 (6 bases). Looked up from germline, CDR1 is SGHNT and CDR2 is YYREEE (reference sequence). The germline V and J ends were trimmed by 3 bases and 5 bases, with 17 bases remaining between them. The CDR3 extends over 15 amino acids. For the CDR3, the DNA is TGTGCCAGCAGCTCTCTAGACAGGTCTGGGGAGACCCAGTACTTC. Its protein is CASSSLDRSGETQYF.

The CDR3 DNA sequence: TGTGCCAGCAGCGTCCGGGACTCCGTATACACAGATACGCAGTATTTT. Protein sequence: CASSVRDSVYTDTQYF. The chain recombines TRBV5-5 with TRBJ2-3; the D gene is possibly TRBD2 (6 bases). Germline V gene lookup returns CDR1 SGHKS and CDR2 YYEKEE (reference sequence). There are 16 residues in the CDR3. V gave up 4 bases and J gave up 2 bases, with 17 bases separating them.

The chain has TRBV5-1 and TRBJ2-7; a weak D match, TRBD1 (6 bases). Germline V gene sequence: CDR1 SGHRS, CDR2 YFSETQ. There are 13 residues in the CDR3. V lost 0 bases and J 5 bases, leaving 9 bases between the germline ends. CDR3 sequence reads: CASSLGPGDEQYF. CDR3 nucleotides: TGCGCCAGCAGCTTGGGGCCAGGGGACGAGCAGTACTTC.

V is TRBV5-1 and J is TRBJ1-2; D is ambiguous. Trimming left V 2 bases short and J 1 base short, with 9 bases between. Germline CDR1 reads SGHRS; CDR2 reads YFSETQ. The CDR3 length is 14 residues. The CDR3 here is CASSFRTDNYGYTF. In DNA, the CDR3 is TGCGCCAGCAGCTTCCGGACTGATAACTATGGCTACACCTTC.

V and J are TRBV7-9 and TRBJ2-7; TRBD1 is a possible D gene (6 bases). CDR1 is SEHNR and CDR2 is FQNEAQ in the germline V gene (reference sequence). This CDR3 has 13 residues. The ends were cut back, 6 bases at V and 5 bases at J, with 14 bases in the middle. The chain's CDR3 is CASSPTGSNEQYF. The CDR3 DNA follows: TGTGCCAGCAGTCCTACAGGGAGTAACGAGCAGTACTTC.

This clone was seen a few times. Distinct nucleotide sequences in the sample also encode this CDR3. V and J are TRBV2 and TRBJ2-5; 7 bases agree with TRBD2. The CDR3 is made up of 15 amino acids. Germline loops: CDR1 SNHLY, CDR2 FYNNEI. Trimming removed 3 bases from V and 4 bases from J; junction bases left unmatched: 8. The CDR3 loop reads CASSDRAGRGETQYF. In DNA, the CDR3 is TGTGCCAGCAGTGATCGGGCAGGGAGGGGAGAGACCCAGTACTTC.

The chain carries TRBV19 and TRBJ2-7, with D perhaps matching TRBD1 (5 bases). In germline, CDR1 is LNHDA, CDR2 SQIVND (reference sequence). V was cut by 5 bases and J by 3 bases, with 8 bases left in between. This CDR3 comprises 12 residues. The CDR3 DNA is TGTGCCAGTAGTGGCGACAGCTACGAGCAGTACTTC. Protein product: CASSGDSYEQYF.

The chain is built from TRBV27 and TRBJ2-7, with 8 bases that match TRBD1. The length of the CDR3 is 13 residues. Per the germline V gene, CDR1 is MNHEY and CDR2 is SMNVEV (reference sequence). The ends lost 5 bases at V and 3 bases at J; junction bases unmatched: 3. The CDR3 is CASSTGTGYEQYF. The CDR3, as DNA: TGTGCCAGCAGTACGGGGACAGGCTACGAGCAGTACTTC.

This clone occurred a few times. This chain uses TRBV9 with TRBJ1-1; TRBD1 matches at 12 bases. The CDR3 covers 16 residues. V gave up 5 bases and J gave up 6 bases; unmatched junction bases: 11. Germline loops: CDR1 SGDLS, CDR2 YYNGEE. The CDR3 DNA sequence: TGTGCCAGCAGGGGGGACAGGGGGCTGAGCGAACCTGAAGCTTTCTTT. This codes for CASRGDRGLSEPEAFF.

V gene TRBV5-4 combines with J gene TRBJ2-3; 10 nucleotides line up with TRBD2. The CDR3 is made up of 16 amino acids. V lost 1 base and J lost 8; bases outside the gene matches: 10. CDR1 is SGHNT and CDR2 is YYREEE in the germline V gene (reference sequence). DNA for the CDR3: TGTGCCAGCAGCTTGACTAGCGGGGACCTGGGCGGTACGCAGTATTTT. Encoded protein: CASSLTSGDLGGTQYF.

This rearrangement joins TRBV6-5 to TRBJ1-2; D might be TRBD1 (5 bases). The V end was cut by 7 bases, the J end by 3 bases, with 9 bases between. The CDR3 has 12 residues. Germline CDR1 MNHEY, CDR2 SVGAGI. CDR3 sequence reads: CASNDRDYGYTF. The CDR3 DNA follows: TGTGCCAGCAACGACAGAGACTATGGCTACACCTTC.

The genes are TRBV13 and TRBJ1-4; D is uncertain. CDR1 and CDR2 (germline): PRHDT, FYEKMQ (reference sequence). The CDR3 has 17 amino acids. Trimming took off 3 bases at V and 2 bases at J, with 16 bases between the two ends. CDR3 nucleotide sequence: TGTGCCAGCAGCTTCTCCCCCTCAGAGAGGACTAATGAAAAACTGTTTTTT. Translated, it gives CASSFSPSERTNEKLFF.

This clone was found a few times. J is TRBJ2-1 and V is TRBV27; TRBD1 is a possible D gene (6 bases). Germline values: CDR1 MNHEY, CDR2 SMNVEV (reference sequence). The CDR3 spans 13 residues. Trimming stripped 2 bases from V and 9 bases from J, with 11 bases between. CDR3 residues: CASSLAGGSEQFF. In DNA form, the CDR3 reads TGTGCCAGCAGTTTAGCTGGGGGCTCTGAGCAGTTCTTC.

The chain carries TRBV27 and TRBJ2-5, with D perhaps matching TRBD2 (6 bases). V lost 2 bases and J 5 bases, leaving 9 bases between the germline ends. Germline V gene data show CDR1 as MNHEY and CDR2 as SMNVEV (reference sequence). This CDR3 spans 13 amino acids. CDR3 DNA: TGTGCCAGCAGTTTACTTGGGAGGGAGACCCAGTACTTC. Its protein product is CASSLLGRETQYF.

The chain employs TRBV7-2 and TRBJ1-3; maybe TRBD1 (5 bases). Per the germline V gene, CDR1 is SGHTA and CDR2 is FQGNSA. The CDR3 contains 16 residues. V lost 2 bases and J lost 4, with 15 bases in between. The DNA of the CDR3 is TGTGCCAGCAGCTTATCAACAGGACCTCGAGGAAACACCATATATTTT. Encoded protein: CASSLSTGPRGNTIYF.

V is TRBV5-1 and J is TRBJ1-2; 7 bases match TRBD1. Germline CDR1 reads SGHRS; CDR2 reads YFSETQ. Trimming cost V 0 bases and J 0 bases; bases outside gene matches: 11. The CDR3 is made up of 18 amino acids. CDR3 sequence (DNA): TGCGCCAGCAGCTTGGGAGATCAGGGGGGACGAACTAACTATGGCTACACCTTC. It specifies CASSLGDQGGRTNYGYTF.

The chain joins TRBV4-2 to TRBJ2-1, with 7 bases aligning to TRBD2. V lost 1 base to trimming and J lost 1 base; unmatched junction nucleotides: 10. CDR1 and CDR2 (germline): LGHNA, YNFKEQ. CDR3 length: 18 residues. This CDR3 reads CASSQVWGGGGSYNEQFF. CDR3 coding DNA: TGTGCCAGCAGCCAAGTATGGGGCGGGGGTGGTTCCTACAATGAGCAGTTCTTC.